The 25 T cell receptor beta chains reported below all come from one sample, sequenced in a study of blood T cell repertoires in COVID-19. TCRdb's table, derived via immunoSEQ multiplex PCR, lists solely in-frame clones and lacks some. The sample yields a few hundred thousand clones, less than 90% seen once. Sequenced input: peripheral blood. The receptor source for this set is a man aged 60 to 75 who had recovered from COVID-19.

This chain uses TRBV30 with TRBJ2-7; D is perhaps TRBD2 (5 bases). V lost 5 bases to trimming and J lost 0 bases, with 14 bases between them. This CDR3 spans 14 amino acids. CDR1 is GTSNPN and CDR2 is SVGIG in the germline V gene (reference sequence). The CDR3 DNA sequence: TGTGCCTGGCGCAGGACTGGGAGCTCCTACGAGCAGTACTTC. It specifies CAWRRTGSSYEQYF.

The rearrangement uses TRBV11-2 and TRBJ2-5; possibly TRBD2 for D (6 bases). Per germline, CDR1 SGHAT and CDR2 FQNNGV. The CDR3 has 14 amino acids. The ends were cut back, 3 bases at V and 1 base at J, with 9 bases in the middle. For the CDR3, the DNA is TGTGCCAGCAGCTTTCCGGGACTCCAAGAGACCCAGTACTTC. Its translation: CASSFPGLQETQYF.

This clone has only a few counts. The V call is TRBV19, the J call TRBJ2-1; tentative D call: TRBD2 (7 bases). This CDR3 is built from 15 residues. With 4 bases removed from V and 8 bases from J, the gap between germline ends came to 18 bases. The germline gives CDR1 LNHDA, CDR2 SQIVND (reference sequence). CDR3 DNA sequence: TGTGCCAGTAGTACAGCTGTCGGGGGGCTTGATGAGCAGTTCTTC. It yields the protein CASSTAVGGLDEQFF.

CDR3 sequence reads: CASSAIAMNTEAFF. CDR3 nucleotides: TGTGCCAGCAGTGCTATAGCAATGAACACTGAAGCTTTCTTT. The rearrangement uses TRBV2 and TRBJ1-1; D is unresolved. The germline CDR1 and CDR2 sequences are SNHLY and FYNNEI. Deletions cut 4 bases from V and 0 bases from J, with 9 bases between. This CDR3 has 14 residues.

V gene TRBV2 combines with J gene TRBJ2-6; D perhaps matches TRBD2 (5 bases). With 1 base removed from V and 0 bases from J, the gap between germline ends came to 25 bases. Germline V gene lookup returns CDR1 SNHLY and CDR2 FYNNEI. The CDR3 has 22 amino acids. CDR3: CASSEEPRFGQRGSSGANVLTF. CDR3 sequence (DNA): TGTGCCAGCAGTGAAGAACCCCGCTTTGGGCAGCGAGGGTCCTCTGGGGCCAACGTCCTGACTTTC.

The rearrangement uses TRBV6-4 and TRBJ2-3; 8 bases fit TRBD2. The germline gives CDR1 MRHNA, CDR2 SNTAGT. After removal of 1 base from V and 2 bases from J, the junction contained 5 bases not matched to a gene. CDR3 length: 16 residues. The CDR3 spells CASSDLSGGDTDTQYF. The DNA for the CDR3 is TGTGCCAGCAGTGACTTGAGCGGGGGCGACACAGATACGCAGTATTTT.

The J gene is TRBJ2-5, the V gene TRBV5-4; D might be TRBD1 (5 bases). V was clipped by 4 bases and J by 1 base, with 11 bases between them. The CDR3 has 14 amino acids. CDR1 is SGHNT, CDR2 YYREEE, per germline (reference sequence). As DNA, the CDR3 is TGTGCCAGCAGCCAGCAGGGTACCCAAGAGACCCAGTACTTC. Encoded protein: CASSQQGTQETQYF.

This chain's CDR3 is CATSSGGLASYNEQFF. The CDR3 coding sequence is TGTGCCACCAGCAGTGGAGGACTAGCGTCCTACAATGAGCAGTTCTTC. The rearrangement uses TRBV15 and TRBJ2-1, with TRBD2 identical over 9 bases. There are 16 residues in the CDR3. After removal of 3 bases from V and 1 base from J, the junction contained 4 bases not matched to a gene. In germline, CDR1 is LNHNV, CDR2 YYDKDF (reference sequence).

This rearrangement joins TRBV19 to TRBJ1-2, with D uncertain. V lost 5 bases, J lost 8 bases, and 18 bases lay in between. There are 14 residues in the CDR3. The germline CDR1 and CDR2 sequences are LNHDA and SQIVND (reference sequence). The CDR3, as DNA: TGTGCCAGTAGTCCGACCCGGAATGACGGGGGCTACACCTTC. This gives the protein CASSPTRNDGGYTF.

The J gene is TRBJ1-1, the V gene TRBV5-1, with TRBD1 as a possible D gene (5 bases). CDR3 size: 15 residues. Germline V gene lookup returns CDR1 SGHRS and CDR2 YFSETQ. Trimming left V 4 bases short and J 1 base short, with 14 bases between. Here the CDR3 reads CASSELIGANTEAFF. The CDR3, as DNA: TGCGCCAGCAGCGAGTTGATTGGGGCGAACACTGAAGCTTTCTTT.

This chain connects TRBV5-1 to TRBJ2-2, with D possibly matching TRBD1 (6 bases). The V gene lost 0 bases and the J gene lost 2 bases, with 8 bases spanning the gap. In germline, CDR1 is SGHRS, CDR2 YFSETQ. There are 15 residues in the CDR3. In DNA, the CDR3 is TGCGCCAGCAGCTTGGGACAGGTCAACACCGGGGAGCTGTTTTTT. Its protein product is CASSLGQVNTGELFF.

The genes are TRBV7-6 and TRBJ2-3; TRBD2 matches 10 bases. The CDR3 spans 18 residues. Trimming removed 2 bases from V and 4 bases from J; junction bases left unmatched: 12. Germline CDR1 is SGHVS and CDR2 is FNYEAQ. CDR3 loop: CASSLTRGLAGESDTQYF. CDR3 coding DNA: TGTGCCAGCAGCTTAACACGAGGGCTAGCGGGGGAGTCAGATACGCAGTATTTT. The complete variable domain, with remaining parts taken from reference TRBV7-6 and TRBJ2-3, reads GAGVSQSPRYKVTKRGQDVALRCDPISGHVSLYWYRQALGQGPEFLTYFNYEAQQDKSGLPNDRFSAERPEGSISTLTIQRTEQRDSAMYRCASSLTRGLAGESDTQYFGPGTRLTVL.

The chain recombines TRBV28 with TRBJ1-2; D perhaps matches TRBD1 (5 bases). Trimming took 3 bases from V and 2 from J, leaving 16 bases between them. CDR1 is MDHEN and CDR2 is SYDVKM in the germline V gene. The CDR3 covers 16 residues. The CDR3 DNA follows: TGTGCCAGCAGTTTGTTTGCAATACGGGGGAACTATGGCTACACCTTC. This translates into CASSLFAIRGNYGYTF.

The V call is TRBV29-1, the J call TRBJ2-3; D perhaps matches TRBD1 (5 bases). Germline CDR1 SQVTM, CDR2 ANQGSEA. Between the trimmed V and J ends, which lost 2 bases and 2 bases, there was a span of 8 bases. This CDR3 has 13 amino acids. This chain's CDR3 is CSVEQGSTDTQYF. In DNA form, the CDR3 reads TGCAGCGTTGAACAGGGTTCCACAGATACGCAGTATTTT.

V is TRBV7-8 and J is TRBJ2-5, with 7 bases lining up with TRBD2. This CDR3 has 16 amino acids. Trimming cost V 0 bases and J 7 bases; bases outside gene matches: 11. Germline V lookup: CDR1 SGHVS, CDR2 FQNEAQ. DNA of the CDR3: TGTGCCAGCAGCTTAGCCGGCGGGGGATTGGGAGCGACCCAGTACTTC. Amino acid sequence: CASSLAGGGLGATQYF.

This clone was detected once. The chain has TRBV15 and TRBJ1-3; the D is unclear. The length of the CDR3 is 15 residues. V was cut by 0 bases and J by 2 bases, with 8 bases left in between. The V gene's germline CDR1 is LNHNV and CDR2 YYDKDF (reference sequence). CDR3 nucleotides: TGTGCCACCAGCAGAGATCGAGGAGCTGGAAACACCATATATTTT. Encoded protein: CATSRDRGAGNTIYF.

The V gene is TRBV7-3, the J gene TRBJ1-1, with D hard to call. Germline CDR1 and CDR2: SGHTA and FQGTGA. The CDR3 spans 13 residues. Deletions cut 0 bases from V and 2 bases from J, with 4 bases between. CDR3 amino acids: CASSLTPNTEAFF. DNA for the CDR3: TGTGCCAGCAGCTTAACCCCAAACACTGAAGCTTTCTTT.

This chain uses TRBV10-3 with TRBJ1-1, with D possibly matching TRBD1 (5 bases). The CDR3 extends over 14 amino acids. Trimming stripped 0 bases from V and 5 bases from J, with 10 bases between. The germline V gene has CDR1 ENHRY and CDR2 SYGVKD. The CDR3 protein is CAISESGGNTEAFF. For the CDR3, the DNA is TGTGCCATCAGTGAGTCGGGGGGGAATACTGAAGCTTTCTTT.

This clone was recorded many times. The chain couples TRBV2 to TRBJ2-6; 8 bases agree with TRBD1. The CDR3 is made up of 17 amino acids. Trimming at V came to 8 bases and at J to 0 bases, leaving 9 bases not matched to a gene. Germline CDR1 is SNHLY and CDR2 is FYNNEI. The DNA of the CDR3 is TGTGCCAGCGATACCGGACAGGGTCGCTCTGGGGCCAACGTCCTGACTTTC. Its protein is CASDTGQGRSGANVLTF.

As DNA, the CDR3 is TGTGCCAGTAGTCTTAGCGGCTCCTACGAGCAGTACTTC. It translates to CASSLSGSYEQYF. This chain links TRBV19 with TRBJ2-7; D might be TRBD2 (6 bases). V was clipped by 5 bases and J by 0 bases, with 8 bases between them. Germline V gives CDR1 LNHDA, CDR2 SQIVND (reference sequence). This CDR3 is 13 amino acids long.

V and J are TRBV6-5 and TRBJ2-5, with D possibly TRBD2 on 7 matching bases. With 6 bases removed from V and 2 bases from J, the gap between germline ends came to 16 bases. Germline V gives CDR1 MNHEY, CDR2 SVGAGI. There are 15 residues in the CDR3. The CDR3 protein is CASRGGGGNQETQYF. The CDR3 DNA sequence: TGTGCCAGCAGAGGGGGAGGGGGAAATCAAGAGACCCAGTACTTC.

This chain uses TRBV4-2 with TRBJ2-7; 7 bases match TRBD2. Losses at the gene ends were 0 bases for V and 0 bases for J; bases not matched to a gene: 11. The CDR3 runs 18 residues. The germline V gene encodes CDR1 LGHNA and CDR2 YNFKEQ. CDR3 coding DNA: TGTGCCAGCAGCCAAGATCATCCCATAGCGGGTAGCTCCTACGAGCAGTACTTC. Its protein product is CASSQDHPIAGSSYEQYF.

With respect to this clone: Other nucleotide sequences in the sample specify the same CDR3. The chain employs TRBV6-5 and TRBJ1-4; 9 nucleotides align to TRBD1. This CDR3 has 15 residues. V lost 0 bases to trimming and J lost 7 bases; unmatched junction nucleotides: 3. Germline V gene sequence: CDR1 MNHEY, CDR2 SVGAGI. CDR3 in DNA: TGTGCCAGCAGTTACTCGACAGGGGGGGGTGAAAAACTGTTTTTT. Protein product: CASSYSTGGGEKLFF.

This clone has more than one count but fewer than ten. The rearrangement links TRBV5-1 to TRBJ2-2; D possibly corresponds to TRBD1 (6 bases). Germline values: CDR1 SGHRS, CDR2 YFSETQ. Between the trimmed V and J ends, which lost 6 bases and 0 bases, there was a span of 9 bases. This CDR3 is 14 amino acids long. CDR3 in DNA: TGCGCCAGCAAATCAGGGGCGAACACCGGGGAGCTGTTTTTT. This codes for CASKSGANTGELFF.

This clone was counted many times. The J gene is TRBJ1-1, the V gene TRBV5-1; D is ambiguous. The CDR3 consists of 15 residues. With 1 base removed from V and 4 bases from J, the gap between germline ends came to 14 bases. Germline V gene sequence: CDR1 SGHRS, CDR2 YFSETQ. As DNA, the CDR3 is TGCGCCAGCAGCTTGATGTGGAGGGAGGGCACTGAAGCTTTCTTT. Its translation: CASSLMWREGTEAFF.